The 8 T cell receptor beta chains in this list originate from one sample, sequenced in a study of Graves' ophthalmopathy and Graves' hyperthyroidism. The study amplified TCR beta CDR3 regions using RNA transcripts. Amplification began with first-round RT-PCR using HTBI primers, then second-round multiplex PCR was performed. TCRdb re-called the multiplex PCR reads through MiXCR, storing one row per CDR3 protein. The table includes 40,000 to 45,000 distinct CDR3 sequences, 40% to 65% detected once. Sequences were obtained from peripheral blood. Receptors originate from an adult man with Graves' ophthalmopathy.

V usage is TRBV11-3 and J usage is TRBJ2-1, with 13 bases that match TRBD2. Germline lookup yields CDR1 SGHNT and CDR2 YENEEA. The V segment lost 5 bases and the J segment 5 bases; nucleotides outside the gene matches: 3. The CDR3 runs 15 residues. The CDR3 DNA reads as TGTGCCAGCAGCCTTGGACTAGCGGGGGACAATGAGCAGTTCTTC. Encoded protein: CASSLGLAGDNEQFF.

This sequence joins TRBV13 and TRBJ2-3, with 8 bases matching TRBD1. This CDR3 has 16 amino acids. The V gene end was trimmed by 5 bases and the J gene end by 0 bases; junction bases not matched to a gene: 7. CDR1 is PRHDT and CDR2 is FYEKMQ in the germline V gene (reference sequence). In DNA form, the CDR3 reads TGTGCCAGCAGCCTCAGACAGGGGCACAGCACAGATACGCAGTATTTT. Its protein is CASSLRQGHSTDTQYF.

This clonotype was observed at least ten times. This rearrangement joins TRBV11-2 to TRBJ2-2; TRBD1 matches 8 bases. This CDR3 is built from 15 residues. Germline-derived CDR1 and CDR2 are SGHAT and FQNNGV. J was trimmed by 0 bases and V by 6 bases; bases with no gene match: 3. CDR3 protein: CASRRTGSNTGELFF. The CDR3 DNA is TGTGCCAGCAGACGGACAGGGTCGAACACCGGGGAGCTGTTTTTT.

The rearrangement links TRBV19 to TRBJ2-7; 8 bases match TRBD1. CDR3 size: 14 residues. Germline loops: CDR1 LNHDA, CDR2 SQIVND (reference sequence). The CDR3 DNA reads TGTGCCAGTAGTCCCGGGACAGGATCCTACGGGCAGTACGTC. Protein: CASSPGTGSYGQYV.

The chain links TRBV20-1 to TRBJ2-7; unclear D gene. V was cut by 1 base and J by 5 bases, with 9 bases left in between. Germline lookup yields CDR1 DFQATT and CDR2 SNEGSKA (reference sequence). This CDR3 has 12 residues. The CDR3 nucleotides read TGCAGTGCTAGAGGGGTAAGGGACGAGCAGTACTTC. Amino acid sequence: CSARGVRDEQYF.

The V gene is TRBV5-4, the J gene TRBJ1-2, with 8 bases identical to TRBD1. The CDR3 is 15 residues long. The J segment lost 2 bases and the V segment lost 5 bases, leaving 8 bases of the junction unmatched. The germline gives CDR1 SGHNT, CDR2 YYREEE (reference sequence). CDR3 coding DNA: TGTGCCAGCAGTCGACCAGGGGGCTGGAACTATGGCTACACCTTC. This translates into CASSRPGGWNYGYTF.

This clonotype has at least ten counts. The gene calls are TRBV6-2 or TRBV6-3 and TRBJ2-7; TRBD2 matches 9 bases. The V and J ends lost 6 bases and 5 bases, in that order; junction bases with no gene match: 8. Germline V CDR1 and CDR2: MNHEY, SVGEGT. The CDR3 spans 14 residues. The CDR3 protein is CASSRLAESDEQYF. The CDR3 bases are TGTGCCAGCAGCCGACTAGCGGAGTCCGACGAGCAGTACTTC.

About this clonotype itself: A much more abundant neighbour one base away suggests this may be a read error. The chain recombines TRBV3-1 with TRBJ1-3; no definite D call. The germline V gene has CDR1 LGHDT and CDR2 YNNKEL (reference sequence). V was clipped by 2 bases and J by 8 bases, with 13 bases between them. The CDR3 is 14 residues long. CDR3 sequence reads: CASSQPQGRDTIYF. The CDR3 bases are TGTGCCAGCAGCCAACCCCAAGGAAGAGACACCATATATTTT.